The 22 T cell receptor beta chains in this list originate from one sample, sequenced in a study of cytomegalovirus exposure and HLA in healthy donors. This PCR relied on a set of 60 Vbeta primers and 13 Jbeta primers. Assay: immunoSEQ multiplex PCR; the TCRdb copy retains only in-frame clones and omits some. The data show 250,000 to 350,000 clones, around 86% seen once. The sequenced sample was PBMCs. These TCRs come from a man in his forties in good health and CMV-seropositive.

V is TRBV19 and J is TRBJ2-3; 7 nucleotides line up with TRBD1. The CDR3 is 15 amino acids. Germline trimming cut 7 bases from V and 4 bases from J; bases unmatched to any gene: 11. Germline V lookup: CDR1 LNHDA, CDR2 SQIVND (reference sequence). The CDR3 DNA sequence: TGTGCCAGTACCAACCGACAGGGCTCCCCAGATACGCAGTATTTT. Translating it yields CASTNRQGSPDTQYF.

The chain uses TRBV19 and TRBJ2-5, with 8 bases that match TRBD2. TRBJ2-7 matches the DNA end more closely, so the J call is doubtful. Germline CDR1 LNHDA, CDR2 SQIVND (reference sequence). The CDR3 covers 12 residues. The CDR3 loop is CASWTSSYEQYF. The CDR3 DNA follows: TGTGCCTCATGGACTAGCAGCTACGAGCAGTACTTC.

The CDR3: CASSSPGQTGLVADTQYF. In DNA form, the CDR3 reads TGTGCCAGCAGCTCTCCGGGACAAACGGGACTAGTAGCAGATACGCAGTATTTT. The J gene is TRBJ2-3, the V gene TRBV27; 8 nucleotides agree with TRBD2. V was pared by 6 bases and J by 4 bases, with 18 bases of the junction left unmatched. This CDR3 comprises 18 residues. The germline V gene encodes CDR1 MNHEY and CDR2 SMNVEV (reference sequence).

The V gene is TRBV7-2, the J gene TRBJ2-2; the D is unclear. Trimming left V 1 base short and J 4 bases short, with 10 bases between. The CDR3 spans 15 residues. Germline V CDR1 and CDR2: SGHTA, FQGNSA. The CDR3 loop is CASSLDAVSTGELFF. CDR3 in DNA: TGTGCCAGCAGCTTAGACGCTGTCAGCACCGGGGAGCTGTTTTTT.

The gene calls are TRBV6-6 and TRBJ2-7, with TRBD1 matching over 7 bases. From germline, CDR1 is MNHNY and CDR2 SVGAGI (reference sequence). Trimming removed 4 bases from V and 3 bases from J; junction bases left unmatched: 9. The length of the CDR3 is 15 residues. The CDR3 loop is CASSSPGGEDYEQYF. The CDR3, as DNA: TGTGCCAGCAGTTCGCCAGGGGGAGAAGACTACGAGCAGTACTTC.

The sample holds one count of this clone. As DNA, the CDR3 is TGTGCCAGCAGCAGTCGGCGGGAGGACTACGAGCAGTTCTTC. Translation gives CASSSRREDYEQFF. This chain links TRBV7-9 with TRBJ2-1; 8 bases are a match to TRBD2. CDR3 length: 14 amino acids. Germline V gene data show CDR1 as SEHNR and CDR2 as FQNEAQ (reference sequence). J was trimmed by 10 bases and V by 5 bases; bases with no gene match: 10.

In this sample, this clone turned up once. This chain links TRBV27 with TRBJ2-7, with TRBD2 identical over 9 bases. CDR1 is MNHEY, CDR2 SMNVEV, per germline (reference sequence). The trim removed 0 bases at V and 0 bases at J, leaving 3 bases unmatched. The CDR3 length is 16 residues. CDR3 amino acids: CASSLSLSGSSYEQYF. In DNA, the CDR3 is TGTGCCAGCAGTTTATCCCTTAGCGGGAGCTCCTACGAGCAGTACTTC.

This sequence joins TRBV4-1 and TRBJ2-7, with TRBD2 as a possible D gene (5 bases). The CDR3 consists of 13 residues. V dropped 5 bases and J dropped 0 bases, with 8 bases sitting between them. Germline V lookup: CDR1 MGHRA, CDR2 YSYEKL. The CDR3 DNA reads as TGCGCCAGCAGCTCACGGGACTCCTACGAGCAGTACTTC. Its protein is CASSSRDSYEQYF.

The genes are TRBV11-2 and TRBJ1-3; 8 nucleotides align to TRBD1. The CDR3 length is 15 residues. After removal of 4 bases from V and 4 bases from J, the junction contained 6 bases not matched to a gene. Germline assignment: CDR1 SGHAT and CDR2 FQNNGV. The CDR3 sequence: CASSSSTGEGNTIYF. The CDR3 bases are TGTGCCAGCAGCTCCTCGACAGGGGAAGGAAACACCATATATTTT.

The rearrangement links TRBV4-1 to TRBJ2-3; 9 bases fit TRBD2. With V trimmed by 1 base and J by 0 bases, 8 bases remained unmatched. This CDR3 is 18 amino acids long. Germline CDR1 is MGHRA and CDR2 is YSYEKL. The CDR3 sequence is CASSQGLLAGTSTDTQYF. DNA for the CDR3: TGCGCCAGCAGCCAAGGGCTTCTAGCGGGAACTAGCACAGATACGCAGTATTTT.

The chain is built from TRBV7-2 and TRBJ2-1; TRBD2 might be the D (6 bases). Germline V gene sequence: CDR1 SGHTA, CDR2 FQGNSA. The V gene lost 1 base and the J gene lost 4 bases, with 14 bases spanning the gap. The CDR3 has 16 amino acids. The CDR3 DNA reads TGTGCCAGCAGCTTAGTCGATATCGGGGGATACAATGAGCAGTTCTTC. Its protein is CASSLVDIGGYNEQFF. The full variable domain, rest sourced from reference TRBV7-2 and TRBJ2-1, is GAGVSQSPSNKVTEKGKDVELRCDPISGHTALYWYRQSLGQGLEFLIYFQGNSAPDKSGLPSDRFSAERTGGSVSTLTIQRTQQEDSAVYLCASSLVDIGGYNEQFFGPGTRLTVL.

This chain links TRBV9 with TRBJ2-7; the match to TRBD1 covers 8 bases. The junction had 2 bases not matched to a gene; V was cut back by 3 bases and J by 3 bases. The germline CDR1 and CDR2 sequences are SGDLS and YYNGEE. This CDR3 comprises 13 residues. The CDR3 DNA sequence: TGTGCCAGCAGCGCCGGGACAGGCTACGAGCAGTACTTC. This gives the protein CASSAGTGYEQYF.

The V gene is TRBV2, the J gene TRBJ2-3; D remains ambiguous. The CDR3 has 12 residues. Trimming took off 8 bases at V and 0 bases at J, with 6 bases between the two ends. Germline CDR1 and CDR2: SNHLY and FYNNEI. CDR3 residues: CASDLSTDTQYF. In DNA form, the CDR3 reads TGTGCCAGCGACTTGAGCACAGATACGCAGTATTTT.

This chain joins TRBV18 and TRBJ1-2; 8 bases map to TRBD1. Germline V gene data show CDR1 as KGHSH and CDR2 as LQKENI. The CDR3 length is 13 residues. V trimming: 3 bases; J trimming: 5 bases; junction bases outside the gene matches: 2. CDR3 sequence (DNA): TGTGCCAGCTCACCGGACAGGGAATATGGCTACACCTTC. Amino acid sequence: CASSPDREYGYTF.

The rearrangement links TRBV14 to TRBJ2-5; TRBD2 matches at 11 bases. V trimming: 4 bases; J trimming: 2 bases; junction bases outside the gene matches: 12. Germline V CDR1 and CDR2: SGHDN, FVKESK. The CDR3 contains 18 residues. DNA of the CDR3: TGTGCCAGCAGCCCCTGGGCCCCGGGACTAGCGGAACAAGAGACCCAGTACTTC. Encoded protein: CASSPWAPGLAEQETQYF. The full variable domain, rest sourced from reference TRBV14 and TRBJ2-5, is EAGVTQFPSHSVIEKGQTVTLRCDPISGHDNLYWYRRVMGKEIKFLLHFVKESKQDESGMPNNRFLAERTGGTYSTLKVQPAELEDSGVYFCASSPWAPGLAEQETQYFGPGTRLLVL.

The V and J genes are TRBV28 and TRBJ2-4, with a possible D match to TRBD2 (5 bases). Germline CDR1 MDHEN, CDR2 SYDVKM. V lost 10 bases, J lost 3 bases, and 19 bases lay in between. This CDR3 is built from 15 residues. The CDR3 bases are TGTGCCACAACCCTAGCTTATTGGGGCAAAAACATTCAGTACTTC. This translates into CATTLAYWGKNIQYF.

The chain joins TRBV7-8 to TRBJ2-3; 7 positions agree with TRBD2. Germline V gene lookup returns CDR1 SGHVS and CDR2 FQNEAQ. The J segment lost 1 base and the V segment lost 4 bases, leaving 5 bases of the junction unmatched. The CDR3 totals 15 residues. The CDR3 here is CASSWDYLGTDTQYF. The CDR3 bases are TGTGCCAGCAGCTGGGACTACCTGGGCACAGATACGCAGTATTTT.

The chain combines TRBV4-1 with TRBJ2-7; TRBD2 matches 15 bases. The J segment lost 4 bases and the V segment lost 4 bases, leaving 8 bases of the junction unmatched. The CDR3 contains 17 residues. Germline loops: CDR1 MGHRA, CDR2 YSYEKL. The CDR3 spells CASSLGLAGGPAYEQYF. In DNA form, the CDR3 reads TGCGCCAGCAGCCTCGGACTAGCGGGAGGGCCGGCTTACGAGCAGTACTTC.

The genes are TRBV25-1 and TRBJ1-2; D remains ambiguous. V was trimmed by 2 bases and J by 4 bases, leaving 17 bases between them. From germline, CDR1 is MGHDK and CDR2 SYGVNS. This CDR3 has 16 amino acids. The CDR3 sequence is CASSETVGGSTYGYTF. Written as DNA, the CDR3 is TGTGCCAGCAGTGAAACGGTAGGAGGGTCAACCTATGGCTACACCTTC.

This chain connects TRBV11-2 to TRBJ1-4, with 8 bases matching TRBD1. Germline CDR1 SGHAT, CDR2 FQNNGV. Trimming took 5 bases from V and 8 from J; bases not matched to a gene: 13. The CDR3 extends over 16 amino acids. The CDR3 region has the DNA TGTGCCAGCAGCACGTCAGAGGAGGACAGGGTGGAAAAACTGTTTTTT. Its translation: CASSTSEEDRVEKLFF.

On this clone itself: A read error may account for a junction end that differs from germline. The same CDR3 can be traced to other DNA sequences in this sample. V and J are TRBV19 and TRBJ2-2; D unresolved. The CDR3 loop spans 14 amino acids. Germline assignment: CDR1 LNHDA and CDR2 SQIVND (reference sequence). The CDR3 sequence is CASKAMSPTGELFF. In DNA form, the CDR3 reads TGTGCTAGTAAAGCGATGTCTCCCACCGGGGAGCTGTTTTTT.

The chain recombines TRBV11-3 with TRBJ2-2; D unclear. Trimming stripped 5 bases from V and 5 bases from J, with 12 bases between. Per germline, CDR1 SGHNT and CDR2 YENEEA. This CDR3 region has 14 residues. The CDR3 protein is CASSPRGRTGELFF. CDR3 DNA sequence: TGTGCCAGCAGCCCCCGAGGTCGGACCGGGGAGCTGTTTTTT.